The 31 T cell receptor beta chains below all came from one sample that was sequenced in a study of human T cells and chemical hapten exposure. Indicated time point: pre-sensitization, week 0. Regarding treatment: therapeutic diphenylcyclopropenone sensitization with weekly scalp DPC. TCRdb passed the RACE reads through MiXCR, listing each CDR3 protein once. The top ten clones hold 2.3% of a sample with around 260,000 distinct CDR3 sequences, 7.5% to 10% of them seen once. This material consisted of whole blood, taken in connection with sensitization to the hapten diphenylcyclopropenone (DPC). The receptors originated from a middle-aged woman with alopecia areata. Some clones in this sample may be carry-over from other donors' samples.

In DNA, the CDR3 is TGTGCCAGCAGCGCGCGGCAGGGGGGCAAAAACATTCAGTACTTC. Protein: CASSARQGGKNIQYF. The chain employs TRBV6-2 or TRBV6-3 and TRBJ2-4, with D perhaps matching TRBD1 (7 bases). The V end was cut by 6 bases, the J end by 3 bases, with 15 bases between. Germline values: CDR1 MNHEY, CDR2 SVGEGT. The CDR3 length is 15 residues.

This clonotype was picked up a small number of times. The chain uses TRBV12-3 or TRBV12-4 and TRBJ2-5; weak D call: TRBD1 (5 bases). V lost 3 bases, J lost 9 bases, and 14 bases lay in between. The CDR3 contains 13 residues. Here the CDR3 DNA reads TGTGCCAGCAGTTTGGGGCCCGAGGAAGCCCAGTACTTC. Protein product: CASSLGPEEAQYF.

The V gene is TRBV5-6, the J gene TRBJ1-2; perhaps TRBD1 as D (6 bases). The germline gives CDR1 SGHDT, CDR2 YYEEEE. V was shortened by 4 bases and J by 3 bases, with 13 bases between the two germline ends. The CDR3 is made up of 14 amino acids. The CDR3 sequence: CASSAARTDYGYTF. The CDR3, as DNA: TGTGCCAGCAGCGCCGCCCGGACAGACTATGGCTACACCTTC.

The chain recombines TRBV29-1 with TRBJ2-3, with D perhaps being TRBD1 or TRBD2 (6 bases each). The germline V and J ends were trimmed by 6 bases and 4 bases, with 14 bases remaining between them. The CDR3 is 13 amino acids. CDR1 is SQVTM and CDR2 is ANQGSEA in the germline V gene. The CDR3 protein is CSVLWGAADTQYF. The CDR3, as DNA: TGCAGCGTCCTGTGGGGGGCAGCAGATACGCAGTATTTT.

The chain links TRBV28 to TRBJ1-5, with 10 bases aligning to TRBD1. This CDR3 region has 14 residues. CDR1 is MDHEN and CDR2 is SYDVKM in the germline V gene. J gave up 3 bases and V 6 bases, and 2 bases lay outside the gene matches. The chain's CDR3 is CASRTGGHNQPQHF. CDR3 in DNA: TGTGCCAGCAGGACAGGGGGCCACAATCAGCCCCAGCATTTT.

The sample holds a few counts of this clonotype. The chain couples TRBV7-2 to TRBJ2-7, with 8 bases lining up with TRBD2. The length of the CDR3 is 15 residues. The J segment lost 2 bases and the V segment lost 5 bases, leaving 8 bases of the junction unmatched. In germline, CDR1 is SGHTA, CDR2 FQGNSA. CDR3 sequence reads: CASSLLGLAPYEQYF. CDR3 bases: TGTGCCAGCAGCCTCCTAGGACTAGCCCCCTACGAGCAGTACTTC.

CDR3 coding DNA: TGTGCCAGCAGTAGGAACAGGGGTCCCGATGAGACCCAGTACTTC. This gives the protein CASSRNRGPDETQYF. V is TRBV6-5 and J is TRBJ2-5; 7 bases fit TRBD1. The CDR3 extends over 15 amino acids. From germline, CDR1 is MNHEY and CDR2 SVGAGI. V shed 5 bases, J shed 5 bases, and the junction held 11 bases outside the gene matches.

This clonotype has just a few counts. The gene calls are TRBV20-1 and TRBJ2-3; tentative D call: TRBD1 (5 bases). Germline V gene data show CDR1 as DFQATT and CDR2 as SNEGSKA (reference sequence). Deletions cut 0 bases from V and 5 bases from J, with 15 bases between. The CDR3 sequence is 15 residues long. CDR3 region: CSARDGAYSQDTQYF. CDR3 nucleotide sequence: TGCAGTGCTAGAGATGGGGCCTATTCACAAGATACGCAGTATTTT.

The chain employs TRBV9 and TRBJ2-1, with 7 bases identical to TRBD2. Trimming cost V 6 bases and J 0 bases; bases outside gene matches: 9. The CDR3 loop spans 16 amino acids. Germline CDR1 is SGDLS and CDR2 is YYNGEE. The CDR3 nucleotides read TGTGCCAGCACTTCTCCAGGGAGGGCCTCCTACAATGAGCAGTTCTTC. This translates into CASTSPGRASYNEQFF.

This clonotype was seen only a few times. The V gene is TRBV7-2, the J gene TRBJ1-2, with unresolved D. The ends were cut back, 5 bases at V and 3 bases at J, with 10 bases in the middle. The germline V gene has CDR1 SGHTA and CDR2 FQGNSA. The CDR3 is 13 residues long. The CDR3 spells CASSPSAYYGYTF. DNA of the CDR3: TGTGCCAGCAGCCCGTCGGCCTACTATGGCTACACCTTC.

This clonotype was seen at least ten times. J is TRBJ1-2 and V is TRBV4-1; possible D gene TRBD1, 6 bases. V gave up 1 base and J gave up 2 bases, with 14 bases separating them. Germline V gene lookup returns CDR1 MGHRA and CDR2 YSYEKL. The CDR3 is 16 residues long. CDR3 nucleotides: TGCGCCAGCAGCCAAGCTTTCCACAGGGAAAACTATGGCTACACCTTC. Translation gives CASSQAFHRENYGYTF.

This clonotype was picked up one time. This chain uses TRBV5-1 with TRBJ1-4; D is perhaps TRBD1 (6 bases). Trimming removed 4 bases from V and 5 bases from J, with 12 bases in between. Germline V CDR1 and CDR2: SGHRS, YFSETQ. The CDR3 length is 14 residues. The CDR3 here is CASSLRDTNEKLFF. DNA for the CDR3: TGCGCCAGCAGCCTCCGGGACACAAATGAAAAACTGTTTTTT. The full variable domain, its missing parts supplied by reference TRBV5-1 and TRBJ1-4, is KAGVTQTPRYLIKTRGQQVTLSCSPISGHRSVSWYQQTPGQGLQFLFEYFSETQRNKGNFPGRFSGRQFSNSRSEMNVSTLELGDSALYLCASSLRDTNEKLFFGSGTQLSVL.

CDR3 nucleotides: TGCGCCAGCAGCTTCCAGACAGGCCGCTCTAACTATGGCTACACCTTC. Translation gives CASSFQTGRSNYGYTF. The rearrangement uses TRBV5-1 and TRBJ1-2; D might be TRBD1 (6 bases). V dropped 2 bases and J dropped 0 bases, with 14 bases sitting between them. This CDR3 is 16 amino acids long. The germline V gene has CDR1 SGHRS and CDR2 YFSETQ.

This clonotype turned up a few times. For the CDR3, the DNA is TGTGCCAGCAGCTTGGGGAATCAAAACCCGGGACAGACTATCTCCTACGAGCAGTACTTC. It is translated as CASSLGNQNPGQTISYEQYF. The chain has TRBV5-5 and TRBJ2-7; 7 bases agree with TRBD1. The CDR3 consists of 20 residues. V lost 0 bases, J lost 0 bases, and 18 bases stayed unmatched. Per germline, CDR1 SGHKS and CDR2 YYEKEE (reference sequence).

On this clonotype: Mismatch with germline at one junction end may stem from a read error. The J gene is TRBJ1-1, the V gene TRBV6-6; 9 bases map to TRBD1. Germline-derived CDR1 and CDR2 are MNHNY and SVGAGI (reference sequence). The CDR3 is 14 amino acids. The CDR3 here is CAGSTQGANTEAFF. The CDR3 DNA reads TGTGCCGGCAGTACACAGGGGGCCAACACTGAAGCTTTCTTT.

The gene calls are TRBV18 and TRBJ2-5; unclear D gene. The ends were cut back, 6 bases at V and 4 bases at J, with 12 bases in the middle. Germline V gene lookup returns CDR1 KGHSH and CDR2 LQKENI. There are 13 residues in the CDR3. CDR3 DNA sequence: TGTGCCAGCTCGCGAGGCGTGTCAGAGACCCAGTACTTC. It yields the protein CASSRGVSETQYF.

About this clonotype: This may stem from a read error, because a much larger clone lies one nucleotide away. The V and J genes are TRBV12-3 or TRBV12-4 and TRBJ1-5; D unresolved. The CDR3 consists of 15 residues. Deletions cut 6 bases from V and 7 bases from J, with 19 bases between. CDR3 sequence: CASSRGALTCQPQHF. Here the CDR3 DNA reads TGTGCCAGCAGCCGGGGTGCCCTTACATGCCAGCCCCAGCATTTT.

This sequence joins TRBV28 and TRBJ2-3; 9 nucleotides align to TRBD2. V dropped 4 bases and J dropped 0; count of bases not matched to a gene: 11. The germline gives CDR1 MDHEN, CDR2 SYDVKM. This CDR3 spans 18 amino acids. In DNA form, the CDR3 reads TGTGCCAGCAGTTCCAGTGCCCTGGCGGGAGGGAGCACAGATACGCAGTATTTT. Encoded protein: CASSSSALAGGSTDTQYF.

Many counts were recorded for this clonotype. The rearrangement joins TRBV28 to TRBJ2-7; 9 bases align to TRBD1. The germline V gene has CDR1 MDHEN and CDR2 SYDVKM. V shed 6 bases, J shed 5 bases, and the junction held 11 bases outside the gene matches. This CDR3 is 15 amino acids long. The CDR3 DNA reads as TGTGCCAGCAGGTCTGCCGGGACAGGGTACCACGAGCAGTACTTC. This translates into CASRSAGTGYHEQYF.

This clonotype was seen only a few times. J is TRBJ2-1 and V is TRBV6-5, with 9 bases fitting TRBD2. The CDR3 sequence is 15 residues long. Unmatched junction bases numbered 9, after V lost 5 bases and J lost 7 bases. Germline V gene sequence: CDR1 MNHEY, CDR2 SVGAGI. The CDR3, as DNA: TGTGCCAGCAGTCCGCCGCGGCGGGAGGGGAATGAGCAGTTCTTC. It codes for CASSPPRREGNEQFF.

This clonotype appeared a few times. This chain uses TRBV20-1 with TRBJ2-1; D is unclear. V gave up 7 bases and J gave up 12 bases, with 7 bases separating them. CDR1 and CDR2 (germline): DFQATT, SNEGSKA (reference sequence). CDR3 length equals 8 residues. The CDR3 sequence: CSGLGQFF. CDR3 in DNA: TGCAGTGGTTTAGGGCAGTTCTTC.

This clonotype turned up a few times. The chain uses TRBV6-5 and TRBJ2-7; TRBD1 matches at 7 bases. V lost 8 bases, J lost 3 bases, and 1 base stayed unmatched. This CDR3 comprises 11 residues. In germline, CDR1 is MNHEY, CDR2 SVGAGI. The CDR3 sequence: CASRQGYEQYF. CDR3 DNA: TGTGCCAGCCGACAGGGCTACGAGCAGTACTTC.

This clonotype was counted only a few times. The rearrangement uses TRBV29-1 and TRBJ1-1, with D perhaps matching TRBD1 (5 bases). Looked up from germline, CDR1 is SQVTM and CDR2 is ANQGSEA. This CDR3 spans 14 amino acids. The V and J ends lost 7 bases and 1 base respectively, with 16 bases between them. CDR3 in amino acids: CSGVSRGGNTEAFF. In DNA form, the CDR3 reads TGCAGCGGCGTTTCGAGGGGAGGGAACACTGAAGCTTTCTTT.

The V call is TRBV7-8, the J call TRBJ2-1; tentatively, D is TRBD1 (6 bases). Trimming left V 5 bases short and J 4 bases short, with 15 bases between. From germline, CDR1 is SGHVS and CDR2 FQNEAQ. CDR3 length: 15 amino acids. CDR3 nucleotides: TGTGCCAGCAGCGCGGCCAGGGGAAGTTACAATGAGCAGTTCTTC. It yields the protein CASSAARGSYNEQFF.

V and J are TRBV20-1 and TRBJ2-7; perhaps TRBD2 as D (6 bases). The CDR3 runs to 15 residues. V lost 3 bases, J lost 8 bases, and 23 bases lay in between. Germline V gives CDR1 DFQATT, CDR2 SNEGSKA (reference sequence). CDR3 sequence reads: CSARQAAGPGTKQYF. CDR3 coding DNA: TGCAGTGCTAGGCAGGCCGCGGGACCCGGGACCAAGCAGTACTTC.

CDR3 in amino acids: CASSYSGSSPDTQYF. The CDR3, as DNA: TGTGCCAGCAGCTATAGCGGGAGTAGTCCAGATACGCAGTATTTT. The V call is TRBV11-2, the J call TRBJ2-3, with 9 nucleotides matching TRBD2. The trim removed 4 bases at V and 4 bases at J, leaving 6 bases unmatched. The CDR3 totals 15 residues. Germline V gene lookup returns CDR1 SGHAT and CDR2 FQNNGV.

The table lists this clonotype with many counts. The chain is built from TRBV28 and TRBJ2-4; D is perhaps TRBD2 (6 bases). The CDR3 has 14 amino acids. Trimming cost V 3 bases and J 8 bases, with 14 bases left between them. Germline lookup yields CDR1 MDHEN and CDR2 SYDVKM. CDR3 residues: CASSFGRRVHIQYF. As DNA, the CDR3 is TGTGCCAGCAGTTTCGGCAGGAGGGTGCACATTCAGTACTTC.

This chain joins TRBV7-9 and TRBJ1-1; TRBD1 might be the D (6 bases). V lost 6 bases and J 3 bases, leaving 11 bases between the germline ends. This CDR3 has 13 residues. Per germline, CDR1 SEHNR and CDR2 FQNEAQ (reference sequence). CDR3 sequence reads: CASSRRGDTEAFF. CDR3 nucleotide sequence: TGTGCCAGCAGTCGAAGGGGGGACACTGAAGCTTTCTTT.

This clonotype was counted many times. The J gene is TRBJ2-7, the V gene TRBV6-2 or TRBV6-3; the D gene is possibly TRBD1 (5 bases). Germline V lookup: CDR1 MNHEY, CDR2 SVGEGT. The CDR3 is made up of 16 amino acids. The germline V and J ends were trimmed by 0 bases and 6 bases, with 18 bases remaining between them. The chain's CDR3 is CASSYSKGVPLSEQYF. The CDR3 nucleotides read TGTGCCAGCAGTTACTCTAAAGGGGTTCCACTCTCCGAGCAGTACTTC.

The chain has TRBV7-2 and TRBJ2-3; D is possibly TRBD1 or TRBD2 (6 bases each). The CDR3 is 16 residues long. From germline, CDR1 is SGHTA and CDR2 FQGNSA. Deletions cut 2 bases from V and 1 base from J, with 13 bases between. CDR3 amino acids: CASSLSRGGRTDTQYF. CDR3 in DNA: TGTGCCAGCAGCTTAAGTCGTGGGGGGCGCACAGATACGCAGTATTTT.

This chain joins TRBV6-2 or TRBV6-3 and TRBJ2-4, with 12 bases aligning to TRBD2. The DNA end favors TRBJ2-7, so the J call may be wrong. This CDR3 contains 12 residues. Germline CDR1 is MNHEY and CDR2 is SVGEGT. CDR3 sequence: CASRTSGSEQYF. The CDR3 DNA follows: TGTGCCAGCAGGACTAGCGGGAGCGAGCAGTACTTC.